Sequencing of this T cell receptor beta chain was carried out in a study of T cell responses to AZD1222 COVID-19 vaccine. Study conclusions and caveats: Once two AZD1222 doses were given, Spike-specific TCR breadth and depth went up. The study reported that nearly half of spike-specific TCRs target unmutated variant regions.

Concerning this clone itself: Its antigen is undetermined.

TCRdb's table, derived via immunoSEQ multiplex PCR, lists solely in-frame clones and lacks some. The table records 95,000 to 150,000 clones, under 90% of them present only once. The TCR comes from an adult in good health. The sample in question was peripheral blood, obtained on day 0 of AZD1222 vaccination.

The CDR3 DNA is TGTGCCAGCAGCCTACACCCCATGACCGCCAAGTTTTCCTACGAGCAGTACTTC. Protein: CASSLHPMTAKFSYEQYF. V usage is TRBV5-4 and J usage is TRBJ2-7; D call uncertain. This CDR3 spans 18 amino acids. The germline V gene encodes CDR1 SGHNT and CDR2 YYREEE (reference sequence). The V gene lost 4 bases and the J gene lost 1 base, with 24 bases spanning the gap.